The rows below give T cell receptor beta chains drawn from one sample of a study of identical twins. TCRdb analysed the 5' RACE reads with MiXCR anew, one entry per CDR3 protein. The repertoire consists of 500,000 to 700,000 distinct CDR3 sequences, with less than 9% occurring once and the leading ten covering 1.5% to 2%. The same data also contributed to another study, on yellow fever vaccine responses in identical twins.

Sample: PBMCs. All receptors derive from a woman between 18 and 29 years old in good health. Both conserved end residues are part of each CDR3. D genes are given only for firm matches. A row's size may be missing; if present it is once, few, many or a size class.

D	V	length	J	size	DNA	CDR3
TRBD2	TRBV20-1	16	TRBJ2-1	few	TGCAGTGCTAGAGATCCGAGCGGGAGGGTAAACAATGAGCAGTTCTTC	CSARDPSGRVNNEQFF
.	TRBV28	12	TRBJ2-7	few	TGTGCCAGCAGTTTATGGGGGGCCGAGCAGTACTTC	CASSLWGAEQYF
.	TRBV27	15	TRBJ2-7	.	TGTGCCAGCAGTTTAAGGGGCAGTCTTGCCTACGAGCAGTACTTC	CASSLRGSLAYEQYF
.	TRBV9	10	TRBJ2-1	many	TGTGCCAGCAGTGGTGATGAGCAGTTCTTC	CASSGDEQFF
.	TRBV5-1	15	TRBJ2-1	.	TGCGCCAGCAGCTTGGCCGGATATACCTACAATGAGCAGTTCTTC	CASSLAGYTYNEQFF
.	TRBV12-5	14	TRBJ2-7	many	TGTGCTAGTGGTTCAAGACCCCTACTGGACGAGCAGTACTTC	CASGSRPLLDEQYF
.	TRBV12-3/TRBV12-4	14	TRBJ2-3	many	TGTGCCACCCCTTTGAGGTCTAGCACAGATACGCAGTATTTT	CATPLRSSTDTQYF
TRBD2	TRBV11-2	18	TRBJ2-5	.	TGTGCCAGCAGCTACGGGGCGGGTAGCGGGGTTTACCAAGAGACCCAGTACTTC	CASSYGAGSGVYQETQYF
TRBD1	TRBV20-1	15	TRBJ2-1	.	TGCAGTGCTAGAGGGCTAAGGGACAGCTACAATGAGCAGTTCTTC	CSARGLRDSYNEQFF
TRBD2	TRBV28	16	TRBJ2-1	few	TGTGCCAGCAGTTCTTTAGGGACTAGCGGGACTTCTATGCCGTTCTTC	CASSSLGTSGTSMPFF
TRBD2	TRBV12-3/TRBV12-4	17	TRBJ2-3	many	TGTGCCAGCAGTCGGACTAGCGGGCGTACTTTCACAGATACGCAGTATTTT	CASSRTSGRTFTDTQYF
.	TRBV10-3	16	TRBJ1-1	.	TGTGCCATCAGTGAGTCCCGAATACAGGGTAAAACTGAAGCTTTCTTT	CAISESRIQGKTEAFF
TRBD1	TRBV6-1	17	TRBJ2-5	few	TGTGCCAGCAGCCCCGCCGGGACAGGGGCGAAGCAAGAGACCCAGTACTTC	CASSPAGTGAKQETQYF
TRBD2	TRBV3-1	14	TRBJ2-7	few	TGTGCCAGCAGTCTAGCGGTGCTCTCCTACGAGCAGTACTTC	CASSLAVLSYEQYF
.	TRBV28	14	TRBJ1-5	few	TGTGCCAGCAGGGGGGCAGGGATCAATCAGCCCCAGCATTTT	CASRGAGINQPQHF
TRBD2	TRBV20-1	15	TRBJ2-1	few	TGCAGTGCTAGAGATCACCAGCGGGGGGGCAATGAGCAGTTCTTC	CSARDHQRGGNEQFF
TRBD2	TRBV20-1	18	TRBJ2-3	few	TGCAGTGCTAGAGATCAACTAGCGGGACCTTATAGCACAGATACGCAGTATTTT	CSARDQLAGPYSTDTQYF
.	TRBV7-9	16	TRBJ1-3	.	TGTGCCAGCAGCGGAGACCCGGCAGGGTCTGGAAACACCATATATTTT	CASSGDPAGSGNTIYF
.	TRBV7-8	15	TRBJ1-5	few	TGTGCCAGCAGTCAAGTTCGACAGGGCAATCAGCCCCAGCATTTT	CASSQVRQGNQPQHF
.	TRBV5-1	12	TRBJ2-7	many	TGTGCCAGCAGTTTGGACGGCTACGAGCAGTACTTC	CASSLDGYEQYF
.	TRBV10-3	12	TRBJ1-2	many	TGTGCCATCAGTGAGTCACTGTATGGCTGCACCTTC	CAISESLYGCTF
.	TRBV25-1	16	TRBJ2-3	few	TGTGCCAGCAGTGCCCAGGGGGCGGGAGGCAGAGATACGCAGTATTTT	CASSAQGAGGRDTQYF
TRBD1	TRBV11-1	21	TRBJ1-6	few	TGTGCCAGCAGCTCAAGACAGGGGACAGACTTCTCGAGCTCCTATAATTCACCCCTCCACTTT	CASSSRQGTDFSSSYNSPLHF
TRBD2	TRBV11-2	18	TRBJ2-2	few	TGTGCCAGCAGCTTAAAATCCGGGACTATGCCCCACACCGGGGAGCTGTTTTTT	CASSLKSGTMPHTGELFF
TRBD2	TRBV6-1	16	TRBJ2-1	few	TGTGCCACGACCCTTAGCGGGTCAAGCTCCTACAATGAGCAGTTCTTC	CATTLSGSSSYNEQFF
.	TRBV6-1	14	TRBJ2-7	few	TGTGCCAGCAGTGAAGCTGGGAGCTCCTACGAGCAGTACTTC	CASSEAGSSYEQYF
.	TRBV12-3/TRBV12-4	16	TRBJ2-3	.	TGTGCCAGCAGTGGAAGGGACTCAGTTAGCACAGATACGCAGTATTTT	CASSGRDSVSTDTQYF
.	TRBV27	13	TRBJ2-7	.	TGTGCCAGCAGTTTATATTCCGGGGGCGAGCAGTACTTC	CASSLYSGGEQYF
.	TRBV12-3/TRBV12-4	16	TRBJ2-4	many	TGTGCCAGCAGTTTGCAAGGTGAGGGGTCCAAAAACATTCAGTACTTC	CASSLQGEGSKNIQYF
TRBD1	TRBV9	16	TRBJ2-7	few	TGTGCCAGCAGCCCCGTGGGGGACAGACAGGGCTACGAGCAGTACTTC	CASSPVGDRQGYEQYF
.	TRBV4-1	15	TRBJ2-7	.	TGCGCCAGCAGCCAAGGACGGAGGACTGGGGACGAGCAGTACTTC	CASSQGRRTGDEQYF
.	TRBV20-1	13	TRBJ1-5	few	TGCAGTGCTAGATCCGGGGGATGGCAGCCCCAGCATTTT	CSARSGGWQPQHF
.	TRBV5-5	13	TRBJ1-1	few	TGTGCCAGCAGATGGGTTGGGGACACTGAAGCTTTCTTT	CASRWVGDTEAFF
.	TRBV25-1	16	TRBJ2-2	.	TGTGCCAGCAGTGCCCACAGCACATTCAACACCGGGGAGCTGTTTTTT	CASSAHSTFNTGELFF
TRBD1	TRBV6-1	15	TRBJ2-2	few	TGTGCCAGCAGTGCGGGACAGATATACACCGGGGAGCTGTTTTTT	CASSAGQIYTGELFF
TRBD2	TRBV5-1	17	TRBJ2-3	few	TGCGCCAGCAGCTTGCTCTATAGCGGGGCAAACACAGATACGCAGTATTTT	CASSLLYSGANTDTQYF
TRBD2	TRBV5-1	16	TRBJ2-3	many	TGCGCCAGCAGCTTGGGTTTGGCTAGCGGGCCAGATACGCAGTATTTT	CASSLGLASGPDTQYF
TRBD2	TRBV9	15	TRBJ2-2	few	TGTGCCAGCAGCGTAGGTACACTAGCGGCCGGGGAGCTGTTTTTT	CASSVGTLAAGELFF
.	TRBV12-3/TRBV12-4	13	TRBJ2-1	many	.	CASSSSVYNEQFF
.	TRBV14	16	TRBJ2-7	.	TGTGCCAGCAGCCCCGGTGGGATATCCAGCTCCTACGAGCAGTACTTC	CASSPGGISSSYEQYF
.	TRBV3-1	12	TRBJ1-1	many	TGTGCCAGCAGCCAAGATTTGAATGGCGCTTTCTTT	CASSQDLNGAFF
TRBD2	TRBV2	14	TRBJ2-5	.	TGTGCCAGCAGTGAGGCTAGCGGGATGGAGACCCAGTACTTC	CASSEASGMETQYF
.	TRBV20-1	13	TRBJ1-1	many	TGCAGTGCCCCCCGGGGCGTGAACACTGAAGCTTTCTTT	CSAPRGVNTEAFF
.	TRBV5-1	12	TRBJ2-7	many	TGCGCCAGCAGGGGTGAAGCTTACGAGCAGTACTTC	CASRGEAYEQYF
TRBD1	TRBV28	16	TRBJ2-4	many	TGTGCCAGCAGGGGCCCGGGACAGGGGATATCGGACATTCAGTACTTC	CASRGPGQGISDIQYF
.	TRBV20-1	12	TRBJ1-1	few	TGCAGTGCTAGTGGATCAGGCACTGAAGCTTTCTTT	CSASGSGTEAFF
.	TRBV20-1	15	TRBJ1-2	many	TGCAGTGCTAGAGATCATCGGGCAGAGGATTATGGCTACACCTTC	CSARDHRAEDYGYTF
TRBD2	TRBV28	15	TRBJ2-7	.	TGTGCCAGCAGTGGACTAGCGGGGAACTCCTACGAGCAGTACTTC	CASSGLAGNSYEQYF